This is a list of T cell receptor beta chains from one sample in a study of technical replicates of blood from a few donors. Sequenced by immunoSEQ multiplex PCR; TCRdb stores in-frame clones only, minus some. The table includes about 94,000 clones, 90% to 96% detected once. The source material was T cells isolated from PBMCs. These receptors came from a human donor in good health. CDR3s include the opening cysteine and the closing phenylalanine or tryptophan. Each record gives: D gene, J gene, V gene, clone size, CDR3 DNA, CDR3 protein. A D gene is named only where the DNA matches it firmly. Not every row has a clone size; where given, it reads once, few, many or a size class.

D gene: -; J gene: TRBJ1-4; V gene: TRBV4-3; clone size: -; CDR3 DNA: TGCGCCAGCAGCCGATTGACGGAGAATAATGAAAAACTGTTTTTT; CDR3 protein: CASSRLTENNEKLFF
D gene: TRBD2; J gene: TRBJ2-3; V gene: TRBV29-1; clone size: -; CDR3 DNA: TGCAGCGCTGGGACTAGCGGTCTCGAGGGAGATACGCAGTATTTT; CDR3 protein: CSAGTSGLEGDTQYF
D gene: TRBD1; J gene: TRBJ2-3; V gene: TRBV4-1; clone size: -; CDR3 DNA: TGCGCCAGCAGACCGGGACAGGGAGGAGATACGCAGTATTTT; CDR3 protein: CASRPGQGGDTQYF
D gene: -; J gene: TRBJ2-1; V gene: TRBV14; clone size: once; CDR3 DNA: TGTGCCAGCAGCCTAGGAGGGGAGCAGTTCTTC; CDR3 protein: CASSLGGEQFF
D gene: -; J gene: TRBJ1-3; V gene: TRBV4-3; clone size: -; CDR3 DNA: TGCGCCAGCAGCCACCGTCAGGGGCCCTCTGGAAACACCATATATTTT; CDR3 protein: CASSHRQGPSGNTIYF
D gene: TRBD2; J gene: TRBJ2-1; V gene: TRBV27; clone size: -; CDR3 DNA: TGTGCCAGCAGCCTTAAACTAGCGGGTAAATACAATGAGCAGTTCTTC; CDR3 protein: CASSLKLAGKYNEQFF
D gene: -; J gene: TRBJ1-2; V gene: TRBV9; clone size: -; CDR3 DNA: TGTGCCAGCAGCGTAGGGGCAGGGACTCTCTATGGCTACACCTTC; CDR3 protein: CASSVGAGTLYGYTF
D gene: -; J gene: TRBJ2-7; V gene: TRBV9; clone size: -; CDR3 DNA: TGTGCCAGCAGCGTAGAGGGCAGGGTTCCCCACGAGCAGTACTTC; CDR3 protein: CASSVEGRVPHEQYF
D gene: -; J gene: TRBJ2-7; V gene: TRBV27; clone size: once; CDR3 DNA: TGTGCCAGCAGATCCCACATCAGCTACGAGCAGTACTTC; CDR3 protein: CASRSHISYEQYF
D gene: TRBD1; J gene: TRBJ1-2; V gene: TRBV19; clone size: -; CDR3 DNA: TGTGCCAGTAGTATGACCGGGACAGGGGCGTATGGCTACACCTTC; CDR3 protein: CASSMTGTGAYGYTF
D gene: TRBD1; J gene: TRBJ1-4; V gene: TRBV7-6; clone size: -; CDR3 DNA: TGTGCCAGCAGCCAACAGGGGGCGCCGGCTAATGAAAAACTGTTTTTT; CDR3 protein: CASSQQGAPANEKLFF
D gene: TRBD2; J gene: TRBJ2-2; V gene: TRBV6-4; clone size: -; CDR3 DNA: TGTGCCAGCCGACTAGCGGGAGACCACGGGGAGCTGTTTTTT; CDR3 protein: CASRLAGDHGELFF
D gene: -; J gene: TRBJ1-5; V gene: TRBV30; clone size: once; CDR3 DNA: TGTGCCTGGAGTCAGGGGAATCAGCCCCAGCATTTT; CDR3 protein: CAWSQGNQPQHF
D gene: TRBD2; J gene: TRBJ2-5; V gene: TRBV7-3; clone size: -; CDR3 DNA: TGTGCCAGCAGCTTAACTCTAGCGGGAGGGAGCCAAGAGACCCAGTACTTC; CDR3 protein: CASSLTLAGGSQETQYF
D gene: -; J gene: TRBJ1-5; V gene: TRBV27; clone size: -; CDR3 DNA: TGTGCCAGCAGTTTAGGTTCAACAGGCAATCAGCCCCAGCATTTT; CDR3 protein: CASSLGSTGNQPQHF
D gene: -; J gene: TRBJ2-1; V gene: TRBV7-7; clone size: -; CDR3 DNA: TGTGCTAGCAGCGAGAACAATGAGCAGTTCTTC; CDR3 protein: CASSENNEQFF